What follows are 10 T cell receptor beta chains derived from one specimen sequenced in a study of blood T cells in healthy people across ages. A second PCR, run for about 7 to 11 cycles, used a sample-barcoded 5' primer plus a J-beta primer mix. TCRdb re-analysed the 5' RACE reads in MiXCR, keeping a single row per CDR3 protein. This sample has roughly 800,000 distinct CDR3 sequences, with nearly 60% found just once. The source material was blood. The receptors shown here come from a man aged 25-45 years in good health.

The chain is built from TRBV5-1 and TRBJ1-1; D ambiguous. This CDR3 comprises 15 residues. V lost 2 bases to trimming and J lost 1 base, with 12 bases between them. Germline V CDR1 and CDR2: SGHRS, YFSETQ. Here the CDR3 DNA reads TGCGCCAGCAGCTTCGGAATTTTGCCGAACACTGAAGCTTTCTTT. It encodes CASSFGILPNTEAFF.

The gene calls are TRBV28 and TRBJ2-7; D possibly corresponds to TRBD2 (5 bases). Judging by the DNA end, TRBJ2-5 fits better; the J call may be wrong. Germline lookup yields CDR1 MDHEN and CDR2 SYDVKM. The CDR3 is 14 residues long. This chain's CDR3 is CASTSTGPGRTQYF. The CDR3 DNA reads as TGTGCCAGCACTTCGACCGGTCCGGGGAGGACCCAGTACTTC.

With respect to this clonotype: The junction and the germline gene differ at one end; a read error may be behind it. The rearrangement uses TRBV20-1 and TRBJ2-1; 8 nucleotides agree with TRBD2. The CDR3 totals 13 residues. Looked up from germline, CDR1 is DFQATT and CDR2 is SNEGSKA (reference sequence). The DNA of the CDR3 is TGCGGTGCTGGAACGGCGGGGGGAAATGAGCAGTTCTTC. Its protein product is CGAGTAGGNEQFF.

The rearrangement links TRBV28 to TRBJ2-3, with D maybe TRBD1 (5 bases). V lost 4 bases and J 2 bases, leaving 10 bases between the germline ends. The CDR3 has 14 amino acids. CDR1 and CDR2 from the germline V gene are MDHEN and SYDVKM. The CDR3: CASSSGRVTDTQYF. CDR3 DNA sequence: TGTGCCAGCAGTTCCGGCAGGGTCACAGATACGCAGTATTTT.

The CDR3 DNA follows: TGTGCCACCGCCTTGCTAGCGGGAAGCGGGCAGTACTTC. Encoded protein: CATALLAGSGQYF. The chain joins TRBV10-3 to TRBJ2-5; 9 bases map to TRBD2. From germline, CDR1 is ENHRY and CDR2 SYGVKD. This CDR3 has 13 amino acids. V shed 10 bases and J 11 bases; nucleotides not matched to a gene: 14.

The V gene is TRBV3-1, the J gene TRBJ2-3, with D uncertain. The CDR3 consists of 14 residues. The ends were cut back, 3 bases at V and 2 bases at J, with 9 bases in the middle. Germline V gives CDR1 LGHDT, CDR2 YNNKEL (reference sequence). The DNA for the CDR3 is TGTGCCAGCAGCCATGCCTCAAACACAGATACGCAGTATTTT. Protein product: CASSHASNTDTQYF.

This clonotype is a singleton in its sample. The chain recombines TRBV7-2 with TRBJ2-7; 7 bases are shared with TRBD2. This CDR3 spans 16 amino acids. Germline trimming cut 1 base from V and 1 base from J; bases unmatched to any gene: 7. CDR1 is SGHTA and CDR2 is FQGNSA in the germline V gene. The CDR3 sequence: CASSLVSGGPSYEQYF. In DNA, the CDR3 is TGTGCCAGCAGCTTAGTCTCGGGAGGTCCTTCCTACGAGCAGTACTTC.

V usage is TRBV29-1 and J usage is TRBJ1-2; 10 nucleotides agree with TRBD1. V dropped 2 bases and J dropped 3; count of bases not matched to a gene: 12. Germline-derived CDR1 and CDR2 are SQVTM and ANQGSEA. The CDR3 length is 17 residues. CDR3 bases: TGCAGCGTTGAACTCCTCTTATTGGACAGGGGGGACTATGGCTACACCTTC. Amino acids: CSVELLLLDRGDYGYTF.

This clonotype has more than one count but fewer than ten. This chain uses TRBV10-3 with TRBJ2-1; D is undetermined. Looked up from germline, CDR1 is ENHRY and CDR2 is SYGVKD. With 6 bases removed from V and 9 bases from J, the gap between germline ends came to 15 bases. The CDR3 contains 13 residues. As DNA, the CDR3 is TGTGCCATCAGCACAAGAGGCCTGGGTGAGCAGTTCTTC. Translation gives CAISTRGLGEQFF.

A few counts support this clonotype. The chain combines TRBV4-3 with TRBJ2-6, with unresolved D. The V end lost 0 bases, the J end lost 3 bases, and 9 bases lay between the germline ends. In germline, CDR1 is LGHNA, CDR2 YSLEER. The CDR3 runs 16 residues. CDR3 sequence: CASSQDSTGGANVLTF. Here the CDR3 DNA reads TGCGCCAGCAGCCAAGATTCGACTGGTGGGGCCAACGTCCTGACTTTC.